This is a list of T cell receptor beta chains from one sample in a study of blood T cell repertoires in COVID-19. TCRdb's table, derived via immunoSEQ multiplex PCR, lists solely in-frame clones and lacks some. The data hold under 250,000 clones, with around nine tenths observed a single time. Input material: peripheral blood. All receptors come from a woman aged 55-69 years who had recovered from COVID-19. CDR3s include the opening cysteine and the closing phenylalanine or tryptophan. Fields, in order: clone size, V gene, D gene, J gene, CDR3 length, CDR3 protein, CDR3 DNA. D genes are given only for firm matches. Size tells how often a clone was seen (once, few, many) or the class of an expanded clone, and some rows leave it out.

clone size: -
V gene: TRBV5-4
D gene: TRBD1
J gene: TRBJ2-7
CDR3 length: 17
CDR3 protein: CASSPALLGTGSYEQYF
CDR3 DNA: TGTGCCAGCAGCCCGGCTCTCCTGGGGACAGGATCCTACGAGCAGTACTTC

clone size: -
V gene: TRBV6-1
D gene: TRBD1
J gene: TRBJ1-2
CDR3 length: 15
CDR3 protein: CASSDDPGQGYGYTF
CDR3 DNA: TGTGCCAGCAGTGACGACCCGGGACAGGGCTATGGCTACACCTTC

clone size: -
V gene: TRBV7-3
D gene: TRBD2
J gene: TRBJ2-3
CDR3 length: 15
CDR3 protein: CASSLLAGRTDTQYF
CDR3 DNA: TGTGCCAGCAGCTTACTAGCGGGGCGCACAGATACGCAGTATTTT

clone size: -
V gene: TRBV27
D gene: -
J gene: TRBJ1-2
CDR3 length: 12
CDR3 protein: CASSLRGSGYTF
CDR3 DNA: TGTGCCAGCAGTTTAAGAGGGAGTGGGTACACCTTC

clone size: -
V gene: TRBV5-1
D gene: TRBD1
J gene: TRBJ1-2
CDR3 length: 13
CDR3 protein: CASSFGQGGGYTF
CDR3 DNA: TGCGCCAGCAGCTTCGGACAGGGGGGTGGCTACACCTTC

clone size: -
V gene: TRBV7-2
D gene: -
J gene: TRBJ2-5
CDR3 length: 14
CDR3 protein: CASSLAGGQETQYF
CDR3 DNA: TGTGCCAGCAGCTTAGCGGGGGGCCAAGAGACCCAGTACTTC

clone size: -
V gene: TRBV5-1
D gene: -
J gene: TRBJ1-2
CDR3 length: 11
CDR3 protein: CASSPGYGYTF
CDR3 DNA: TGCGCCAGCAGCCCCGGCTATGGCTACACCTTC

clone size: -
V gene: TRBV21-1
D gene: -
J gene: TRBJ2-7
CDR3 length: 18
CDR3 protein: CASSKKSLLAGKLYEQYF
CDR3 DNA: TGTGCCAGCAGCAAAAAATCTCTCCTGGCAGGGAAGTTGTACGAGCAGTACTTC

clone size: once
V gene: TRBV19
D gene: TRBD1
J gene: TRBJ1-5
CDR3 length: 16
CDR3 protein: CASSTLPGQGGEPQHF
CDR3 DNA: TGTGCCAGTAGTACCCTTCCCGGACAGGGAGGGGAGCCCCAGCATTTT

clone size: -
V gene: TRBV6-2/TRBV6-3
D gene: TRBD1
J gene: TRBJ2-1
CDR3 length: 17
CDR3 protein: CASSYVAGGARIDEQFF
CDR3 DNA: TGTGCCAGCAGTTACGTCGCAGGGGGCGCTCGGATCGATGAGCAGTTCTTC

clone size: -
V gene: TRBV19
D gene: -
J gene: TRBJ1-1
CDR3 length: 14
CDR3 protein: CASSSRGKNTEAFF
CDR3 DNA: TGTGCCAGTAGTAGTAGGGGCAAGAACACTGAAGCTTTCTTT